The table lists the clone carrying this T cell receptor beta chain with a count of one. Its antigen is not identified. This sample is part of a study of graft-versus-host responses after intestinal transplantation. About the study: After anti-thymocyte globulin induction, recipients took tacrolimus and steroids for approximately three years. Study-wide results and limits: The study found high graft-versus-host to host-versus-graft clonal ratios in allografts of patients with graft-donor T cell macrochimerism.

The CDR3 length is 17 residues. V dropped 4 bases and J dropped 3; count of bases not matched to a gene: 6. Germline loops: CDR1 MDHEN, CDR2 SYDVKM. This table comes from immunoSEQ multiplex PCR, and its TCRdb copy is limited to in-frame clones, with some not included. The sample gives 90,000 to 95,000 clones, roughly nine tenths of which show up once; nearly 0.5% is in the top ten. This clonotype was obtained from a human donor who received an intestinal transplant. V gene TRBV28 combines with J gene TRBJ2-7; 16 nucleotides agree with TRBD2. This material consisted of unstimulated CD8+ T cells sorted from spleen or lymph node cells, taken before intestinal transplant. The CDR3 region has the DNA TGTGCCAGCAGTTGGCCGGGACTAGCGGGAGGGGACTACGAGCAGTACTTC. It translates to CASSWPGLAGGDYEQYF.